The subject of this entry is one T cell receptor (beta chain). Following RNA extraction, reverse transcription yielded cDNA that acted as the sequencing template. Generated by immunoSEQ multiplex PCR, the TCRdb table keeps only in-frame clones and is missing some. The profile shows roughly 250,000 clones, around 64% of them singletons. Regarding treatment: oral pan-JAK inhibitor, 5-10 mg twice daily. These data come from a study of CD8+ T cells in alopecia areata. V dropped 4 bases and J dropped 5 bases, with 11 bases sitting between them. The CDR3 totals 12 residues. CDR1 SQVTM and CDR2 ANQGSEA come from the germline V gene.

The chain uses TRBV29-1 and TRBJ2-5; D unclear. The sequencing here drew on CD4+ T cells sorted from blood, taken around week 52, from a patient treated with tofacitinib. This receptor was taken from a human donor with alopecia areata. The CDR3 sequence: CSVAPDGETQYF. The CDR3 bases are TGCAGCGTTGCCCCGGATGGGGAGACCCAGTACTTC.